A single sample is the source of the 8 T cell receptor beta chains below, sequenced in a study of cytomegalovirus exposure and HLA in healthy donors. The study ran its PCR with 60 Vbeta and 13 Jbeta primers. The method was immunoSEQ multiplex PCR; TCRdb's version includes in-frame clones alone and lacks a portion of them. The specimen's table records approximately 190,000 clones. What was sequenced was PBMCs. All receptors derive from a boy younger than 18 in good health and CMV-seronegative.

The chain is built from TRBV4-2 and TRBJ2-1, with 9 bases identical to TRBD1. The V and J ends lost 0 bases and 3 bases, in that order; junction bases with no gene match: 3. The CDR3 runs to 16 residues. The germline CDR1 and CDR2 sequences are LGHNA and YNFKEQ. The CDR3 protein is CASSQETGQGYNEQFF. In DNA, the CDR3 is TGTGCCAGCAGCCAAGAGACGGGACAGGGCTACAATGAGCAGTTCTTC.

The chain combines TRBV11-2 with TRBJ1-1, with a weak D call TRBD1 (5 bases). Germline V gene data show CDR1 as SGHAT and CDR2 as FQNNGV. Deletions cut 7 bases from V and 10 bases from J, with 19 bases between. This CDR3 is built from 13 residues. The CDR3 region has the DNA TGTGCCAGCACCCGGGGAGGGGATGTGAGAGCTTTCTTT. The encoded protein is CASTRGGDVRAFF.

This chain joins TRBV4-1 and TRBJ1-2; TRBD1 matches at 7 bases. With V trimmed by 0 bases and J by 2 bases, 9 bases remained unmatched. The V gene's germline CDR1 is MGHRA and CDR2 YSYEKL. The CDR3 runs to 17 residues. CDR3 sequence: CASSQDLDRSLNYGYTF. CDR3 DNA sequence: TGCGCCAGCAGCCAAGATTTGGACAGGTCCCTAAACTATGGCTACACCTTC.

Here the CDR3 DNA reads TGTGCCATCAGTGAAGGACTAGCGGGGGGGCAAGAGACCCAGTACTTC. Translating gives CAISEGLAGGQETQYF. The chain couples TRBV10-3 to TRBJ2-5, with 15 bases fitting TRBD2. The CDR3 has 16 amino acids. In germline, CDR1 is ENHRY, CDR2 SYGVKD. With V trimmed by 3 bases and J by 2 bases, 1 base remained unmatched.

The J gene is TRBJ2-5, the V gene TRBV19; TRBD1 might be the D (6 bases). Germline loops: CDR1 LNHDA, CDR2 SQIVND (reference sequence). Deletions cut 3 bases from V and 5 bases from J, with 16 bases between. This CDR3 region has 15 residues. CDR3 in DNA: TGTGCCAGTAGTATTGGGGCAGGGGATTCGGAGACCCAGTACTTC. Amino acids: CASSIGAGDSETQYF.

The chain is built from TRBV6-1 and TRBJ2-3, with 9 bases identical to TRBD1. This CDR3 is built from 18 residues. Germline values: CDR1 MNHNS, CDR2 SASEGT. Trimming took 4 bases from V and 1 from J; bases not matched to a gene: 12. The chain's CDR3 is CASSGTGQGRIGTDTQYF. The CDR3 DNA is TGTGCCAGCAGTGGGACCGGACAGGGGCGAATCGGCACAGATACGCAGTATTTT.

The CDR3 sequence: CAHPSNSVPTGELFF. The CDR3, as DNA: TGTGCCCACCCATCTAACAGTGTCCCCACCGGGGAGCTGTTTTTT. The V gene is TRBV7-9, the J gene TRBJ2-2; the D is unclear. There are 15 residues in the CDR3. Trimming pared 11 bases from V and 4 bases from J, leaving 20 bases between. Germline CDR1 reads SEHNR; CDR2 reads FQNEAQ (reference sequence).

V usage is TRBV7-3 and J usage is TRBJ1-1; a weak D match, TRBD1 (5 bases). The V gene's germline CDR1 is SGHTA and CDR2 FQGTGA. The CDR3 consists of 15 residues. V lost 5 bases and J lost 1, with 14 bases in between. The CDR3 region is CASSESGTRNTEAFF. For the CDR3, the DNA is TGTGCCAGCAGCGAATCCGGGACTAGGAACACTGAAGCTTTCTTT.